Listed below are T cell receptor beta chains from one sample, sequenced in a study of technical replicates of blood from several donors. Repertoires were generated with immunoSEQ multiplex PCR, while TCRdb's copy carries only in-frame clones and drops some. The sample comprises 91,000 or so clones, about 94% of which are singletons, and less than 0.35% rests with the top ten. The sequencing input was T cells isolated from PBMCs. The receptors here all came from a human donor in good health. CDR3s include the opening cysteine and the closing phenylalanine or tryptophan. The D gene is left open where the match is weak. Only part of the rows carry a size: once, few, many, or a class if the clone is expanded.

D,V,size,J,CDR3,DNA
-,TRBV27,-,TRBJ1-4,CASSPTQQGPANEKLFF,TGTGCCAGCAGTCCCACCCAACAGGGTCCGGCTAATGAAAAACTGTTTTTT
-,TRBV6-6,-,TRBJ1-1,CASSTTGLFEAFF,TGTGCCAGCAGTACAACAGGATTATTCGAAGCTTTCTTT
TRBD1,TRBV6-6,-,TRBJ1-5,CASGTGDQPQHF,TGTGCCAGCGGGACAGGGGATCAGCCCCAGCATTTT
-,TRBV19,-,TRBJ2-3,CASSAAELTDTQYF,TGTGCCAGTAGTGCAGCGGAACTCACAGATACGCAGTATTTT
TRBD2,TRBV19,once,TRBJ2-7,CASSTPYGRPTYEQYF,TGTGCCAGTAGTACCCCTTACGGGAGGCCTACCTACGAGCAGTACTTC
-,TRBV20-1,-,TRBJ2-7,CSAIRDLEQYF,TGCAGTGCTATCCGGGACTTGGAGCAGTACTTC
-,TRBV27,-,TRBJ1-4,CASSPTGNKGEKLFF,TGTGCCAGCAGCCCTACAGGGAACAAGGGTGAAAAACTGTTTTTT
-,TRBV7-8,-,TRBJ2-1,CASRNYRGAGYNEQFF,TGTGCCAGCAGAAACTACCGGGGGGCCGGGTACAATGAGCAGTTCTTC
TRBD2,TRBV10-3,-,TRBJ2-2,CAISSPSGLAGVGTGELFF,TGTGCCATCAGTTCCCCTTCGGGACTAGCGGGAGTTGGCACCGGGGAGCTGTTTTTT
-,TRBV7-2,once,TRBJ2-1,CASSLVGHDNEQFF,TGTGCCAGCAGCTTAGTAGGACACGACAATGAGCAGTTCTTC
TRBD1,TRBV19,-,TRBJ2-1,CASSPGQGNNEQFF,TGTGCCAGCTCACCGGGACAGGGTAACAATGAGCAGTTCTTC
-,TRBV2,-,TRBJ1-1,CASSLGHSNTEAFF,TGTGCCAGCAGCTTGGGACACTCGAACACTGAAGCTTTCTTT
TRBD2,TRBV5-1,-,TRBJ2-1,CASSLGLSGSSYNEQFF,TGCGCCAGCAGCTTGGGGCTAAGCGGGAGTTCCTACAATGAGCAGTTCTTC
-,TRBV28,once,TRBJ1-1,CASSPQGPGTEAFF,TGTGCCAGCAGCCCCCAGGGGCCGGGCACTGAAGCTTTCTTT
TRBD1,TRBV30,-,TRBJ2-7,CAWSFSGTGIHEQYF,TGTGCCTGGAGTTTTTCAGGGACAGGGATCCACGAGCAGTACTTC
TRBD1,TRBV19,-,TRBJ2-7,CASSIGQGANEQYF,TGTGCCAGTAGTATTGGACAGGGGGCCAACGAGCAGTACTTC
TRBD1,TRBV5-1,-,TRBJ2-7,CASSSDRVGGEQYF,TGCGCCAGCAGCTCGGACAGGGTAGGCGGCGAGCAGTACTTC
-,TRBV19,-,TRBJ1-1,CASNGGRNTEAFF,TGTGCCAGTAACGGGGGGAGGAACACTGAAGCTTTCTTT
-,TRBV13,-,TRBJ2-3,CASSTGIRDTQYF,TGTGCCAGCAGCACAGGTATTAGGGATACGCAGTATTTT
TRBD1,TRBV30,-,TRBJ1-5,CAWSTGVNQPQHF,TGTGCCTGGAGTACAGGGGTAAATCAGCCCCAGCATTTT
-,TRBV29-1,few,TRBJ1-1,CSVAVNTEAFF,TGCAGCGTTGCAGTGAACACTGAAGCTTTCTTT
-,TRBV5-1,-,TRBJ1-1,CASSSSLNTEAFF,TGCGCCAGCAGCTCTAGCCTTAACACTGAAGCTTTCTTT
-,TRBV29-1,-,TRBJ1-2,CSARGLVYGYTF,TGCAGCGCTCGGGGACTCGTCTATGGCTACACCTTC
-,TRBV2,few,TRBJ2-1,CASIAESYNEQFF,TGTGCCAGCATAGCGGAATCCTACAATGAGCAGTTCTTC
TRBD1,TRBV27,once,TRBJ1-1,CASQQGAILMGEAFF,TGTGCCAGCCAACAGGGGGCAATTTTGATGGGTGAAGCTTTCTTT
-,TRBV5-4,-,TRBJ2-1,CASSRDYNEQFF,TGTGCCAGCAGCAGAGATTACAATGAGCAGTTCTTC
TRBD2,TRBV11-2,-,TRBJ2-1,CASSLTRTSGDYNEQFF,TGTGCCAGCAGCTTAACCCGAACTAGCGGGGACTACAATGAGCAGTTCTTC
TRBD2,TRBV27,-,TRBJ2-7,CASRWGGSSYEQYF,TGTGCCAGCAGATGGGGCGGGAGCTCCTACGAGCAGTACTTC
-,TRBV30,-,TRBJ2-2,CAWTQGVPGELFF,TGTGCCTGGACACAGGGTGTCCCCGGGGAGCTGTTTTTT